The 23 T cell receptor beta chains listed next were all sequenced from one sample in a study of T cell changes during pregnancy in multiple sclerosis. The assay was immunoSEQ multiplex PCR, and TCRdb's table has in-frame clones only and misses some. Of about 92,000 clones detected, about 92% appear once; the ten largest clones hold approximately 1.5%. Material: peripheral blood, obtained in the first trimester of pregnancy. These receptors were obtained from a female donor with multiple sclerosis, enrolled in a pregnancy study.

The rearrangement joins TRBV5-5 to TRBJ2-5, with TRBD1 as a possible D gene (6 bases). Germline assignment: CDR1 SGHKS and CDR2 YYEKEE (reference sequence). V was clipped by 4 bases and J by 1 base, with 8 bases between them. CDR3 length: 13 amino acids. CDR3 region: CASSPGAQETQYF. Written as DNA, the CDR3 is TGTGCCAGCAGCCCAGGGGCCCAAGAGACCCAGTACTTC.

This chain links TRBV7-2 with TRBJ2-7; D might be TRBD2 (5 bases). Germline V lookup: CDR1 SGHTA, CDR2 FQGNSA. With 5 bases removed from V and 0 bases from J, the gap between germline ends came to 14 bases. The CDR3 has 15 amino acids. As DNA, the CDR3 is TGTGCCAGCAGCGCCATGCCCGGGAACTCCTACGAGCAGTACTTC. Protein sequence: CASSAMPGNSYEQYF.

The J gene is TRBJ2-2, the V gene TRBV7-3, with 8 positions matching TRBD2. Germline CDR1 is SGHTA and CDR2 is FQGTGA. Germline trimming cut 5 bases from V and 7 bases from J; bases unmatched to any gene: 12. The CDR3 loop spans 16 amino acids. The CDR3 DNA reads as TGTGCCAGCAGCATAGACGGACTAGCCGACGGCGGGGAGCTGTTTTTT. As protein: CASSIDGLADGGELFF.

The gene calls are TRBV30 and TRBJ2-5, with TRBD2 as a possible D gene (5 bases). CDR1 and CDR2 from the germline V gene are GTSNPN and SVGIG (reference sequence). Trimming removed 0 bases from V and 9 bases from J, with 14 bases in between. The CDR3 length is 13 residues. CDR3: CAWSVSADSAQYF. In DNA, the CDR3 is TGTGCCTGGAGTGTCTCAGCAGATAGCGCCCAGTACTTC.

The chain has TRBV4-1 and TRBJ2-1; 9 bases match TRBD2. The germline CDR1 and CDR2 sequences are MGHRA and YSYEKL. This CDR3 region has 16 residues. After removal of 0 bases from V and 6 bases from J, the junction contained 6 bases not matched to a gene. DNA of the CDR3: TGCGCCAGCAGCCAAGAAGGTCTAGCGGGGCCCAATGAGCAGTTCTTC. This translates into CASSQEGLAGPNEQFF.

V usage is TRBV5-8 and J usage is TRBJ1-5; 7 bases are shared with TRBD1. J gave up 0 bases and V 0 bases, and 6 bases lay outside the gene matches. Germline-derived CDR1 and CDR2 are SGHTS and YDEGEE. CDR3 length: 17 amino acids. The CDR3: CASSLVTGAFSNQPQHF. The CDR3 DNA reads as TGTGCCAGCAGCTTGGTCACAGGGGCTTTTAGCAATCAGCCCCAGCATTTT.

The chain couples TRBV4-3 to TRBJ1-2; TRBD1 matches at 7 bases. With V trimmed by 0 bases and J by 2 bases, 15 bases remained unmatched. The V gene's germline CDR1 is LGHNA and CDR2 YSLEER. This CDR3 region has 19 residues. Written as DNA, the CDR3 is TGCGCCAGCAGCCAAGAATACTACATAGAGGGGGCCTCAAACTATGGCTACACCTTC. This translates into CASSQEYYIEGASNYGYTF.

This clone came up a few times. This sequence joins TRBV19 and TRBJ2-7, with 13 bases matching TRBD2. J gave up 4 bases and V 6 bases, and 3 bases lay outside the gene matches. The CDR3 has 14 residues. Germline V gives CDR1 LNHDA, CDR2 SQIVND (reference sequence). Here the CDR3 DNA reads TGTGCCAGTAGGAGGACTAGCGGGAGTTACGAGCAGTACTTC. This encodes CASRRTSGSYEQYF.

The rearrangement joins TRBV15 to TRBJ1-5; D may be TRBD1 (5 bases). CDR3 size: 16 residues. Germline V gene lookup returns CDR1 LNHNV and CDR2 YYDKDF (reference sequence). V dropped 0 bases and J dropped 0 bases, with 9 bases sitting between them. In nucleotides, the CDR3 is TGTGCCACCAGCAGAGAGCAGGGATATAGCAATCAGCCCCAGCATTTT. This translates into CATSREQGYSNQPQHF.

The rearrangement uses TRBV18 and TRBJ2-7, with D uncertain. Germline V gene sequence: CDR1 KGHSH, CDR2 LQKENI. This CDR3 region has 14 residues. Between the trimmed V and J ends, which lost 2 bases and 0 bases, there was a span of 8 bases. CDR3 amino acids: CASSPTLSSYEQYF. Here the CDR3 DNA reads TGTGCCAGCTCACCAACGCTAAGCTCCTACGAGCAGTACTTC.

The chain couples TRBV19 to TRBJ1-1, with 7 bases identical to TRBD1. The CDR3 contains 14 residues. With V trimmed by 5 bases and J by 7 bases, 10 bases remained unmatched. CDR1 and CDR2 (germline): LNHDA, SQIVND (reference sequence). In DNA, the CDR3 is TGTGCCAGTAGTCCGGGACAGATTTTGGTTGAAGCTTTCTTT. Translation: CASSPGQILVEAFF.

The chain combines TRBV5-4 with TRBJ1-3, with a weak D call TRBD1 (6 bases). This CDR3 is 13 amino acids long. The germline V gene has CDR1 SGHNT and CDR2 YYREEE (reference sequence). As DNA, the CDR3 is TGTGGAGGTCGGAACAGGGACGGAAACACCATATATTTT. It translates to CGGRNRDGNTIYF.

The J gene is TRBJ2-7, the V gene TRBV5-8; D gene ambiguous. The V and J ends lost 3 bases and 5 bases respectively, with 9 bases between them. Germline assignment: CDR1 SGHTS and CDR2 YDEGEE. The CDR3 has 12 amino acids. The CDR3 DNA reads TGTGCCAGCAGCTCTACGAGAAACGAGCAGTACTTC. Residues: CASSSTRNEQYF.

The rearrangement joins TRBV15 to TRBJ2-1; no reliable D call. The V gene lost 4 bases and the J gene lost 8 bases, with 9 bases spanning the gap. This CDR3 has 12 residues. CDR1 and CDR2 (germline): LNHNV, YYDKDF (reference sequence). In DNA, the CDR3 is TGTGCCACCAGCAAATCATCCCATGAGCAGTTCTTC. Residues: CATSKSSHEQFF.

The chain carries TRBV6-5 and TRBJ2-1, with 10 bases aligning to TRBD2. The V segment lost 7 bases and the J segment 9 bases; nucleotides outside the gene matches: 3. CDR3 length: 12 amino acids. Germline values: CDR1 MNHEY, CDR2 SVGAGI. The CDR3 spells CASTAGGVEQFF. DNA for the CDR3: TGTGCCAGCACAGCGGGAGGGGTTGAGCAGTTCTTC.

The J gene is TRBJ2-1, the V gene TRBV19, with 11 bases fitting TRBD2. The CDR3 totals 15 residues. Trimming removed 2 bases from V and 7 bases from J; junction bases left unmatched: 4. Germline V gene sequence: CDR1 LNHDA, CDR2 SQIVND (reference sequence). The CDR3, as DNA: TGTGCCAGTAGTATAATGGGACTAGCGGTAAATGAGCAGTTCTTC. Its protein product is CASSIMGLAVNEQFF.

The chain employs TRBV7-8 and TRBJ2-5, with a weak D call TRBD1 (5 bases). V lost 1 base, J lost 1 base, and 7 bases lay in between. This CDR3 spans 14 amino acids. Germline lookup yields CDR1 SGHVS and CDR2 FQNEAQ. The CDR3 here is CASSLGGGQETQYF. CDR3 coding DNA: TGTGCCAGCAGCTTAGGGGGCGGCCAAGAGACCCAGTACTTC.

J is TRBJ1-3 and V is TRBV19; TRBD1 matches at 7 bases. Germline assignment: CDR1 LNHDA and CDR2 SQIVND (reference sequence). V lost 5 bases to trimming and J lost 1 base; unmatched junction nucleotides: 5. This CDR3 contains 15 residues. The CDR3 bases are TGTGCCAGTAGTTCCGGGACAGTTTCTGGAAACACCATATATTTT. Translated: CASSSGTVSGNTIYF.

V and J are TRBV5-4 and TRBJ1-1; a possible D gene is TRBD1 (5 bases). V gave up 1 base and J gave up 1 base, with 8 bases separating them. CDR1 and CDR2 (germline): SGHNT, YYREEE (reference sequence). The CDR3 sequence is 14 residues long. The CDR3 region is CASSLRQGNTEAFF. CDR3 nucleotide sequence: TGTGCCAGCAGCTTGAGGCAGGGGAACACTGAAGCTTTCTTT.

The chain combines TRBV18 with TRBJ2-3; D is unresolved. The CDR3 is 12 residues long. V was cut by 6 bases and J by 1 base, with 5 bases left in between. Germline CDR1 KGHSH, CDR2 LQKENI. CDR3 region: CASSRGTDTQYF. CDR3 nucleotides: TGTGCCAGCTCTCGAGGCACAGATACGCAGTATTTT.

CDR3 residues: CASSVEASDQETQYF. In nucleotides, the CDR3 is TGTGCCAGCAGCGTAGAAGCTAGCGACCAAGAGACCCAGTACTTC. The V call is TRBV9, the J call TRBJ2-5; D perhaps matches TRBD2 (6 bases). CDR3 length: 15 amino acids. Germline assignment: CDR1 SGDLS and CDR2 YYNGEE. Trimming took off 0 bases at V and 0 bases at J, with 9 bases between the two ends.

This clone was detected only once. V is TRBV11-3 and J is TRBJ2-1, with 10 bases identical to TRBD2. V lost 2 bases and J lost 4; bases outside the gene matches: 2. The germline gives CDR1 SGHNT, CDR2 YENEEA. CDR3 length: 15 amino acids. The CDR3 DNA reads TGTGCCAGCAGCTTAAAAGCGGGAGGGTACAATGAGCAGTTCTTC. It yields the protein CASSLKAGGYNEQFF.

The genes are TRBV27 and TRBJ2-1; 10 bases are shared with TRBD2. The CDR3 runs to 17 residues. The junction had 8 bases not matched to a gene; V was cut back by 2 bases and J by 4 bases. Germline CDR1 and CDR2: MNHEY and SMNVEV (reference sequence). CDR3 nucleotides: TGTGCCAGCAGTTTACACTTAGCGGGAGGTACTTACAATGAGCAGTTCTTC. Its protein is CASSLHLAGGTYNEQFF.